What follows describes a single TCR beta chain. This table comes from immunoSEQ multiplex PCR, and its TCRdb copy is limited to in-frame clones, with some not included. The profile covers 300,000 to 350,000 clones, with around four fifths appearing a single time and about 2.1% taken by the ten largest. The data are from a study of Ad26.COV2.S vaccination and SARS-CoV-2 variants. Documented treatment: some 20 received Ad26.COV2.S at low or high dose, single or two shots; about five received placebo; per-sample allocation not given. Collection of the samples took place on day 63 after the first injection of vaccine or placebo. After removal of 5 bases from V and 11 bases from J, the junction contained 12 bases not matched to a gene. CDR1 is SGHDT and CDR2 is YYEEEE in the germline V gene. This CDR3 comprises 15 residues.

This clonotype originated in a person between 18 and 59 years old who received the Ad26.COV2.S COVID-19 vaccine or a placebo. The sample in question was peripheral blood, obtained in a trial of Ad26.COV2.S vaccine versus placebo. This chain connects TRBV5-6 to TRBJ2-1; TRBD1 agrees at 11 bases. In DNA, the CDR3 is TGTGCCAGCAGTCGGGACAGGGGGGCAGCGGGGCAGCAGTTCTTC. Translating it yields CASSRDRGAAGQQFF. The full variable domain, its missing parts supplied by reference TRBV5-6 and TRBJ2-1, is DAGVTQSPTHLIKTRGQQVTLRCSPKSGHDTVSWYQQALGQGPQFIFQYYEEEERQRGNFPDRFSGHQFPNYSSELNVNALLLGDSALYLCASSRDRGAAGQQFFGPGTRLTVL.